Detailed here is one TCR beta chain. What it recognizes is unknown. The CDR3 totals 19 residues. Germline V CDR1 and CDR2: MNHEY, SVGEGT. V was trimmed by 2 bases and J by 4 bases, leaving 26 bases between them. The data are from a study of T cell responses to AZD1222 COVID-19 vaccine. The study's findings and limits: Targeting of unmutated variant regions was reportedly seen in nearly half of spike-specific TCRs. White British donors predominated, females outnumbered males, and clonal diversity was possibly underestimated. Only a handful of AZD1222 recipients, several in all, had baseline seropositivity.

Produced via immunoSEQ multiplex PCR; TCRdb's table is partial and in-frame only. The table shows hundreds of thousands of clones, with 90% to 95% occurring only once. This sequence originates from an adult in good health. The genes are TRBV6-2 or TRBV6-3 and TRBJ1-2; weak D call: TRBD1 (5 bases). Here the sequenced sample was peripheral blood, taken on day 0 of MenACWY control vaccination. Here the CDR3 DNA reads TGTGCCAGCAGTTACACCCCGGCGGGGGTTGCCACTGTCGCCTATGGCTACACCTTC. Translating it yields CASSYTPAGVATVAYGYTF.